Following are 32 T cell receptor beta chains from one sample sequenced in a study of identical twins. One entry per CDR3 protein results from TCRdb running MiXCR on the 5' RACE reads. The profile covers roughly 1,500,000 distinct CDR3 sequences, with around a third appearing a single time and approximately 0.25% taken by the ten largest. Sequencing used cord blood. These receptors all stem from a newborn girl in good health.

This clonotype has ten or more counts. J is TRBJ2-7 and V is TRBV7-2, with TRBD2 matching over 9 bases. Germline trimming cut 2 bases from V and 3 bases from J; bases unmatched to any gene: 8. Germline CDR1 and CDR2: SGHTA and FQGNSA. The CDR3 has 16 amino acids. The CDR3 nucleotides are TGTGCCAGCAGCTTAAATTATCTAGCGGGGTTCTACGAGCAGTACTTC. Residues: CASSLNYLAGFYEQYF.

The sample holds a few counts of this clonotype. DNA for the CDR3: TGTGCCAGCAGTTTTCCCGGGGGGCCAGAAGATACGCAGTATTTT. Its translation: CASSFPGGPEDTQYF. The chain recombines TRBV28 with TRBJ2-3, with a weak D call TRBD2 (7 bases). The V gene's germline CDR1 is MDHEN and CDR2 SYDVKM. V was trimmed by 3 bases and J by 5 bases, leaving 15 bases between them. The length of the CDR3 is 15 residues.

This sequence joins TRBV25-1 and TRBJ1-4; a possible D gene is TRBD1 (5 bases). Trimming took 1 base from V and 10 from J, leaving 7 bases between them. Looked up from germline, CDR1 is MGHDK and CDR2 is SYGVNS. The CDR3 is 12 amino acids. This chain's CDR3 is CASSESGRKLFF. The CDR3 nucleotides are TGTGCCAGCAGTGAATCAGGGCGAAAACTGTTTTTT. The full variable domain, completed using reference TRBV25-1 and TRBJ1-4, is EADIYQTPRYLVIGTGKKITLECSQTMGHDKMYWYQQDPGMELHLIHYSYGVNSTEKGDLSSESTVSRIRTEHFPLTLESARPSHTSQYLCASSESGRKLFFGSGTQLSVL.

As to this clonotype: Since a much larger clone is just one base distant, this may be a read error. The V gene is TRBV5-1, the J gene TRBJ2-3; D might be TRBD2 (6 bases). Germline-derived CDR1 and CDR2 are SGHRS and YFSETQ. The CDR3 consists of 18 residues. Written as DNA, the CDR3 is TGCGCCAGCAGATTGGGGCTAGCGACGAACAGCCGTGTGGATACGCAGTATTTT. Its protein is CASRLGLATNSRVDTQYF.

The chain has TRBV6-5 and TRBJ2-3, with D unclear. CDR3 size: 16 residues. Germline V gives CDR1 MNHEY, CDR2 SVGAGI. V lost 5 bases to trimming and J lost 0 bases, with 15 bases between them. In DNA form, the CDR3 reads TGTGCCAGCAGTCCCCACTTTTCGCGGAGCACAGATACGCAGTATTTT. It codes for CASSPHFSRSTDTQYF.

The chain couples TRBV13 to TRBJ2-4; D is perhaps TRBD1 or TRBD2 (6 bases each). The DNA end is more similar to TRBJ2-7, so the J call may be wrong. There are 13 residues in the CDR3. CDR1 is PRHDT and CDR2 is FYEKMQ in the germline V gene (reference sequence). The CDR3 loop reads CASSLTQGGEQYF. The CDR3 DNA sequence: TGTGCCAGCAGCCTAACACAGGGAGGCGAGCAGTACTTC.

On this clonotype itself: A read error may explain this, as a much larger clone is one base away. This chain joins TRBV20-1 and TRBJ2-7; 11 bases are a match to TRBD2. The CDR3 runs to 14 residues. CDR1 and CDR2 from the germline V gene are DFQATT and SNEGSKA (reference sequence). Losses at the gene ends were 5 bases for V and 7 bases for J; bases not matched to a gene: 10. The CDR3 sequence is CSASGLAVYNEQYF. CDR3 sequence (DNA): TGCAGTGCTTCGGGACTAGCGGTTTACAATGAGCAGTACTTC.

Comment on this clonotype: One end of the junction does not line up with germline, which may come from a read error. V is TRBV27 and J is TRBJ1-2; D uncertain. The CDR3 has 16 amino acids. CDR1 MNHEY and CDR2 SMNVEV come from the germline V gene (reference sequence). The CDR3, as DNA: TGTGCCAGCAGAAGAGCGTCGGGAAGGGTCGGGTATGGCTGCACCTTC. Translated, it gives CASRRASGRVGYGCTF.

Points on this clonotype: One end of the junction varies from germline; a read error may be responsible. The J gene is TRBJ2-2, the V gene TRBV28; D call uncertain. CDR3 size: 13 residues. The germline gives CDR1 MDHEN, CDR2 SYDVKM. CDR3 protein: CASSIPNAGELFF. Here the CDR3 DNA reads TGTGCCAGTTCTATTCCGAACGCCGGGGAGCTGTTTTTT. Together with reference TRBV28 and TRBJ2-2, the CDR3 gives the full variable domain: DVKVTQSSRYLVKRTGEKVFLECVQDMDHENMFWYRQDPGLGLRLIYFSYDVKMKEKGDIPEGYSVSREKKERFSLILESASTNQTSMYLCASSIPNAGELFFGEGSRLTVL.

The table lists this clonotype with a few counts. The chain links TRBV6-6 to TRBJ2-1, with a weak D call TRBD1 (7 bases). This CDR3 has 16 amino acids. V dropped 7 bases and J dropped 5 bases, with 21 bases sitting between them. Germline CDR1 MNHNY, CDR2 SVGAGI (reference sequence). The CDR3 sequence: CASNYEGAGKNNEQFF. CDR3 DNA: TGTGCCAGCAATTATGAGGGGGCGGGAAAGAACAATGAGCAGTTCTTC.

The V gene is TRBV10-3, the J gene TRBJ2-1; 11 positions agree with TRBD2. The J segment lost 0 bases and the V segment lost 0 bases, leaving 10 bases of the junction unmatched. CDR3 length: 20 amino acids. The V gene's germline CDR1 is ENHRY and CDR2 SYGVKD. CDR3 sequence reads: CAISESPGLADRHSYNEQFF. CDR3 nucleotides: TGTGCCATCAGTGAGTCGCCGGGACTAGCGGACAGACACTCCTACAATGAGCAGTTCTTC.

V usage is TRBV9 and J usage is TRBJ2-7; 7 bases match TRBD2. J was trimmed by 0 bases and V by 0 bases; bases with no gene match: 6. The germline gives CDR1 SGDLS, CDR2 YYNGEE. This CDR3 comprises 16 residues. As DNA, the CDR3 is TGTGCCAGCAGCGTAGCAGCGGGGAGGTTCTCCTACGAGCAGTACTTC. The encoded protein is CASSVAAGRFSYEQYF.

The V and J genes are TRBV9 and TRBJ2-3; the match to TRBD2 covers 7 bases. V shed 0 bases, J shed 5 bases, and the junction held 6 bases outside the gene matches. Germline V gene sequence: CDR1 SGDLS, CDR2 YYNGEE. This CDR3 spans 15 amino acids. In nucleotides, the CDR3 is TGTGCCAGCAGCGTAGCGGGAGGCCGGGGAGATACGCAGTATTTT. Its translation: CASSVAGGRGDTQYF. Complete variable domain (other parts from reference TRBV9 and TRBJ2-3): DSGVTQTPKHLITATGQRVTLRCSPRSGDLSVYWYQQSLDQGLQFLIQYYNGEERAKGNILERFSAQQFPDLHSELNLSSLELGDSALYFCASSVAGGRGDTQYFGPGTRLTVL.

V is TRBV20-1 and J is TRBJ2-7; 9 bases match TRBD2. The germline V gene encodes CDR1 DFQATT and CDR2 SNEGSKA (reference sequence). This CDR3 comprises 12 residues. The CDR3 DNA follows: TGCAGAGCAATAGCGGGAGCCTACGAGCAGTACTTC. Amino acids: CRAIAGAYEQYF.

This sequence joins TRBV9 and TRBJ2-1; 14 bases line up with TRBD2. Losses at the gene ends were 0 bases for V and 8 bases for J; bases not matched to a gene: 10. This CDR3 is built from 18 residues. Germline values: CDR1 SGDLS, CDR2 YYNGEE. CDR3 DNA sequence: TGTGCCAGCAGCGTAGGACTAGCGGGAGGGTTGCCACGTGATGAGCAGTTCTTC. The encoded protein is CASSVGLAGGLPRDEQFF.

This clonotype was counted many times. The chain uses TRBV2 and TRBJ2-7; no clear D gene. Germline V gene sequence: CDR1 SNHLY, CDR2 FYNNEI. The CDR3 has 12 amino acids. Trimming shortened V by 7 bases and J by 0 bases, and 7 bases separated the two germline ends. CDR3 DNA sequence: TGTGCCAGCACTGAGGCCTCCTACGAGCAGTACTTC. This translates into CASTEASYEQYF.

The V gene is TRBV10-3, the J gene TRBJ1-4; TRBD1 aligns across 8 bases. In germline, CDR1 is ENHRY, CDR2 SYGVKD. J was trimmed by 8 bases and V by 2 bases; bases with no gene match: 4. The CDR3 is 14 amino acids. CDR3 nucleotides: TGTGCCATCAGTGAGCACAGGGGGGGGGAAAAACTGTTTTTT. Its protein is CAISEHRGGEKLFF.

The chain carries TRBV4-2 and TRBJ1-1, with D possibly matching TRBD1 (5 bases). Germline CDR1 and CDR2: LGHNA and YNFKEQ. This CDR3 region has 13 residues. The V and J ends lost 6 bases and 3 bases respectively, with 11 bases between them. CDR3 in amino acids: CASRDQGDTEAFF. DNA for the CDR3: TGTGCCAGCAGGGATCAGGGAGACACTGAAGCTTTCTTT.

This clonotype has just a few counts. This chain joins TRBV7-9 and TRBJ2-1; D may be TRBD1 (5 bases). The germline V gene encodes CDR1 SEHNR and CDR2 FQNEAQ (reference sequence). The CDR3 spans 15 residues. Trimming cost V 1 base and J 5 bases, with 12 bases left between them. CDR3 sequence (DNA): TGTGCCAGCAGCTTAGTTCCGCAGGGCGACAATGAGCAGTTCTTC. It codes for CASSLVPQGDNEQFF.

This clonotype has only a few counts. The rearrangement links TRBV13 to TRBJ1-2; TRBD1 matches at 11 bases. Unmatched junction bases numbered 6, after V lost 1 base and J lost 5 bases. The CDR3 has 16 residues. Germline lookup yields CDR1 PRHDT and CDR2 FYEKMQ (reference sequence). The CDR3 sequence: CASSLEGQGVGYGYTF. The DNA for the CDR3 is TGTGCCAGCAGCTTAGAGGGACAGGGGGTTGGATATGGCTACACCTTC.

This clonotype was picked up a small number of times. This chain joins TRBV7-9 and TRBJ2-1; 9 positions match TRBD2. V shed 4 bases and J 4 bases; nucleotides not matched to a gene: 8. Germline values: CDR1 SEHNR, CDR2 FQNEAQ (reference sequence). The CDR3 totals 16 residues. The CDR3 DNA is TGTGCCAGCAGCTCCTACGGGACTAGCCGTTACAATGAGCAGTTCTTC. It specifies CASSSYGTSRYNEQFF.

As DNA, the CDR3 is TGTGCCAGCAGTGAAAGGGCCAACATATCACCCCTCCACTTT. This encodes CASSERANISPLHF. This sequence joins TRBV2 and TRBJ1-6, with unresolved D. Trimming took off 2 bases at V and 10 bases at J, with 12 bases between the two ends. Germline values: CDR1 SNHLY, CDR2 FYNNEI. This CDR3 region has 14 residues.

The V gene is TRBV20-1, the J gene TRBJ1-2; D not resolved. The CDR3 is 12 residues long. Trimming took off 5 bases at V and 7 bases at J, with 14 bases between the two ends. CDR1 and CDR2 from the germline V gene are DFQATT and SNEGSKA (reference sequence). The CDR3 region is CSAPPQSSGYTF. Here the CDR3 DNA reads TGCAGTGCTCCCCCCCAGTCAAGTGGCTACACCTTC.

This sequence joins TRBV29-1 and TRBJ1-1; a possible D gene is TRBD1 (5 bases). The germline V gene encodes CDR1 SQVTM and CDR2 ANQGSEA. V lost 4 bases to trimming and J lost 3 bases, with 15 bases between them. The CDR3 has 14 residues. The chain's CDR3 is CSVGGRLRDTEAFF. The DNA of the CDR3 is TGCAGCGTTGGGGGGAGGTTGAGGGACACTGAAGCTTTCTTT.

Only a few counts were recorded for this clonotype. The rearrangement joins TRBV20-1 to TRBJ2-7, with D possibly TRBD1 on 6 matching bases. Per the germline V gene, CDR1 is DFQATT and CDR2 is SNEGSKA (reference sequence). V shed 0 bases and J shed 2 bases, with 14 bases lying between them. This CDR3 has 15 residues. The CDR3 here is CSARDFRAGAYEQYF. The DNA of the CDR3 is TGCAGTGCTAGAGATTTCCGGGCAGGGGCCTACGAGCAGTACTTC.

This clonotype has only a few counts. The V gene is TRBV6-1, the J gene TRBJ2-2; the match to TRBD2 covers 9 bases. This CDR3 region has 16 residues. V shed 5 bases, J shed 4 bases, and the junction held 8 bases outside the gene matches. Germline lookup yields CDR1 MNHNS and CDR2 SASEGT. Written as DNA, the CDR3 is TGTGCCAGCAGTCGGGACGGGACTAGCCGCACCGGGGAGCTGTTTTTT. Protein product: CASSRDGTSRTGELFF.

Only a few counts were recorded for this clonotype. The V and J genes are TRBV6-6 and TRBJ2-3, with 7 positions matching TRBD1. Looked up from germline, CDR1 is MNHNY and CDR2 is SVGAGI (reference sequence). The CDR3 runs to 15 residues. J was trimmed by 0 bases and V by 7 bases; bases with no gene match: 7. The CDR3 region has the DNA TGTGCCAGCACCAGGGGGAGAACTAGCACAGATACGCAGTATTTT. It is translated as CASTRGRTSTDTQYF.

The J gene is TRBJ2-5, the V gene TRBV14; no definite D call. The CDR3 contains 10 residues. V was clipped by 9 bases and J by 0 bases, with 2 bases between them. The germline gives CDR1 SGHDN, CDR2 FVKESK. CDR3 sequence: CARDQETQYF. CDR3 nucleotide sequence: TGTGCCAGAGACCAAGAGACCCAGTACTTC.

This clonotype appeared a few times. CDR3 loop: CSTRTDTQYF. The CDR3 bases are TGCAGTACACGAACAGATACGCAGTATTTT. The chain has TRBV20-1 and TRBJ2-3, with D unclear. V lost 8 bases and J 3 bases, leaving 6 bases between the germline ends. The germline CDR1 and CDR2 sequences are DFQATT and SNEGSKA (reference sequence). This CDR3 has 10 residues.

The J gene is TRBJ2-7, the V gene TRBV4-1; D is uncertain. TRBJ2-5 matches the DNA end more closely, so the J call is doubtful. This CDR3 is built from 15 residues. Germline V gene lookup returns CDR1 MGHRA and CDR2 YSYEKL. The CDR3, as DNA: TGCGCCAGCAGCCAAGAGGGAACCAGCGTCGAGACCCAGTACTTC. This encodes CASSQEGTSVETQYF.

The genes are TRBV6-1 and TRBJ1-5; D ambiguous. The CDR3 spans 17 residues. CDR1 is MNHNS, CDR2 SASEGT, per germline. Trimming removed 2 bases from V and 0 bases from J, with 14 bases in between. CDR3 in amino acids: CASSESPGGYSNQPQHF. CDR3 DNA sequence: TGTGCCAGCAGTGAATCGCCAGGAGGCTATAGCAATCAGCCCCAGCATTTT.

The V gene is TRBV7-9, the J gene TRBJ1-2, with D possibly matching TRBD1 (6 bases). The CDR3 has 13 amino acids. V lost 4 bases, J lost 6 bases, and 12 bases lay in between. The germline V gene encodes CDR1 SEHNR and CDR2 FQNEAQ (reference sequence). The CDR3 region has the DNA TGTGCCAGCAGCTCGGCAGGGGCGCATGGCTACACCTTC. Protein sequence: CASSSAGAHGYTF.